This T cell receptor beta chain was sequenced in a study of blood T cell repertoires in COVID-19. About the research overall: COVID-19 samples collected from the United States, Italy and Spain covered acute and convalescent phases. Nucleic acid was either cDNA or gDNA, and it came from T cells, B-cell-depleted T cells, or PBMCs.

The CDR3 has 13 amino acids. V was clipped by 4 bases and J by 0 bases, with 7 bases between them. Looked up from germline, CDR1 is MGHRA and CDR2 is YSYEKL. The Seattle patients joined while their infection was active and were tracked longitudinally afterward. In the authors' workflow: Estimates of nucleated cell counts were drawn from the amplification of reference gene primers. The repertoire was sequenced with immunoSEQ multiplex PCR; TCRdb's copy has only in-frame clones and lacks some. V and J calls and clone size follow that table, whereas D and trimming were derived from the DNA. The sample carries approximately 480,000 clones, about 88% recorded once.

The clonotype was recovered from a man between 18 and 29 years old with COVID-19, enrolled during active disease. J is TRBJ2-7 and V is TRBV4-1, with D perhaps TRBD2 (5 bases). The material sequenced was peripheral blood. The CDR3 protein is CASSPRASYEQYF. The CDR3 DNA reads TGCGCCAGCAGCCCGCGGGCCTCCTACGAGCAGTACTTC.